This TCR beta chain was recorded in a study of T cells in Graves' hyperthyroidism and ophthalmopathy (dated by TCRdb to the late 2010s). About the full investigation: Peripheral blood samples were taken at initial diagnosis, before any treatment was given. To identify distinguishing TCR V-J signatures, a discovery cohort of about a hundred patients was used, comprising 43 with Graves' ophthalmopathy and 57 with stable Graves' hyperthyroidism. Following sampling, methimazole starting at 30 mg daily was given to hyperthyroidism patients, and high-dose intravenous methylprednisolone was given to ophthalmopathy patients. TCR Vbeta CDR3 sequencing of 120 to 150 peripheral blood samples (roughly 43 ophthalmopathy, roughly 74 hyperthyroidism and around 17 progressor patients) is reported in the paper. The roughly 91 discovery patients were randomly divided into training and test sets at a 7:3 ratio. In addition, the study compared T-cell repertoires in thyroid tissue and in blood from a handful of Graves' hyperthyroidism patients. An independent validation cohort of about 20 hyperthyroidism patients and more than 15 patients who later progressed to ophthalmopathy tested prospective prediction of ophthalmopathy.

Points the paper makes about the study in general: Ophthalmopathy was separated from stable hyperthyroidism by a 13 V-J signature model, with 85% to 90% sensitivity and 81% to 83% specificity obtained in cross-validation and 80%/75% obtained in testing. In validation, progression to ophthalmopathy was predicted by the model with about 70% sensitivity and approximately 78% specificity, a median of roughly six months before onset. No statistical method was used to set the sample size in advance, and investigators knew the group allocation. Most expanded thyroid clonotypes (frequency above 0.001) were also found in blood, which suggests that blood repertoires may mirror thyroid immune responses.

A patient counted as having stable Graves' hyperthyroidism if no progression to ophthalmopathy occurred over 18 months of follow-up. Hyperthyroidism patients were aged 18 to 65 years and newly diagnosed, with disease duration of less than 2 months. Any patient with an uncontrolled infection, another autoimmune disease, pregnancy or lactation was excluded. Diagnoses were established on the basis of clinical symptoms, serum thyroxine and TRAb, thyroid ultrasound, and orbital computed tomography. PBMCs were isolated from 10 ml of fresh peripheral blood by Ficoll-Paque density gradient centrifugation. Total RNA was extracted using Trizol reagent, and RNA quality was assessed on an Agilent 2100 Bioanalyzer. The TCR beta CDR3 regions were amplified from the RNA transcripts. The first round of RT-PCR for the TCR CDR3 was performed with the HTBI primer set and the Qiagen OneStep RT-PCR kit. The libraries were constructed in a second round of multiplex PCR and then size-selected and purified. Libraries were sequenced paired-end with 100 bp reads on an Illumina HiSeq2000. Under the source paper's analysis protocol: SOAPnuke was used to process the raw data, throwing out any read that contained adapters or uncalled bases, had a mean Phred below 15, or lacked an exact constant-primer or identifier match. High-quality paired reads were merged using COPE v1.2.5, and each unique nucleotide sequence was defined as a clonotype. MiTCR v1.1 was used to align clonotypes to the IMGT TRBV, TRBD and TRBJ reference segments. Analysis was restricted to V-J combinations with a frequency above 0.0001, which covered about 99% of repertoires. The TCS score was defined as the ratio of F50 (clonal expansion) to E x V (chaos), calculated using BLOSUM62-based TCRdist between CDR3 peptides within each V-J. Welch's t-statistics and random forest reduced roughly 530 V-J features to roughly 13, which were used in a naive Bayes classifier (R e1071). TCRdb applied fastp at Q25 and MiXCR to the public reads, then kept only in-frame beta chains. Identical CDR3 proteins give one entry, which carries the most common genes and DNA. The V and J calls follow TCRdb's processing rather than the paper's. The sample records approximately 590,000 distinct CDR3 sequences, approximately 14% of which are singletons. Under 7.5% of the sample is taken by the ten largest.

Comments on this clonotype: Its antigen specificity is not known. Per-nucleotide qualities are absent, and no much larger clonotype sits a single base away.

The sequenced sample was blood. This clonotype was obtained from a woman under 40 with Graves' hyperthyroidism.

The nucleotide sequence reads as follows: TGTGCCAGTAGGGGGACAGGGGGTGTGGAGACCCAGTACTTC. This yields the protein CASRGTGGVETQYF. In this chain, TRBV19 is recombined with TRBJ2-5; TRBD1 lines up with 11 middle nucleotides. Spanning cysteine to phenylalanine, the CDR3 consists of 14 amino acids. Solely the CDR3 DNA is kept, with 42 bases framed from the first base. As encoded in the germline V gene (reference sequence), CDR1 is LNHDA while CDR2 is SQIVND. V has 6 bases trimmed and J has 5 bases trimmed; junction bases matching no gene number 5.